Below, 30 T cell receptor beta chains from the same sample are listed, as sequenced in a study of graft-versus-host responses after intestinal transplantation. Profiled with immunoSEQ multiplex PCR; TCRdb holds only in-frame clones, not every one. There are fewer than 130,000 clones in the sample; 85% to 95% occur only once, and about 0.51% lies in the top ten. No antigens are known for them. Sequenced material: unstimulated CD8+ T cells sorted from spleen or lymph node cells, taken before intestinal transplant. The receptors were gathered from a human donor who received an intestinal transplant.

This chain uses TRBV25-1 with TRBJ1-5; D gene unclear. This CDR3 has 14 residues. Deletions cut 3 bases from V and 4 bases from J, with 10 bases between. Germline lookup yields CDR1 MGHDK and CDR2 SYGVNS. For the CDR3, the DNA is TGTGCCAGCAGTGAGTCACAGTGGAATCAGCCCCAGCATTTT. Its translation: CASSESQWNQPQHF.

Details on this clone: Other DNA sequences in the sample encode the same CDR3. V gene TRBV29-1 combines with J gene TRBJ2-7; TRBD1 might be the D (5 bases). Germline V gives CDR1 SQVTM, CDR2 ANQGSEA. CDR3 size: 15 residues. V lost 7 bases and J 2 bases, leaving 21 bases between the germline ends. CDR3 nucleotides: TGCAGCGCCTTAACGTCAACAGGTCTGGCCTACGAGCAGTACTTC. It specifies CSALTSTGLAYEQYF.

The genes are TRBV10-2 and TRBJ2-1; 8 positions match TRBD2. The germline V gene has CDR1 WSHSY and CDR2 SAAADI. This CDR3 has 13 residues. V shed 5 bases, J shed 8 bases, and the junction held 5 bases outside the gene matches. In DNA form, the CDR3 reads TGCGCCAGCAGTAGCGGGAGACCCCATGAGCAGTTCTTC. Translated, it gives CASSSGRPHEQFF.

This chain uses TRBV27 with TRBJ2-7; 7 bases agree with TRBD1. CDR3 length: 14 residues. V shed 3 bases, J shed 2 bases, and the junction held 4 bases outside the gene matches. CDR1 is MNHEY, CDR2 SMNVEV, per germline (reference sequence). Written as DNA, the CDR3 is TGTGCCAGCAGTTTCCGGGACAGACCCTACGAGCAGTACTTC. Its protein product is CASSFRDRPYEQYF.

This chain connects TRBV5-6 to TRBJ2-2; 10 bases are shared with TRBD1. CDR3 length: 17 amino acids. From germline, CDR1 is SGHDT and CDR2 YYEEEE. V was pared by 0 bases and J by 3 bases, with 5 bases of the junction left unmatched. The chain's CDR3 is CASSLGDRGWDTGELFF. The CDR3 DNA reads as TGTGCCAGCAGCTTGGGGGACAGGGGCTGGGACACCGGGGAGCTGTTTTTT. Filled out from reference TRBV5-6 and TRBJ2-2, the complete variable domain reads DAGVTQSPTHLIKTRGQQVTLRCSPKSGHDTVSWYQQALGQGPQFIFQYYEEEERQRGNFPDRFSGHQFPNYSSELNVNALLLGDSALYLCASSLGDRGWDTGELFFGEGSRLTVL.

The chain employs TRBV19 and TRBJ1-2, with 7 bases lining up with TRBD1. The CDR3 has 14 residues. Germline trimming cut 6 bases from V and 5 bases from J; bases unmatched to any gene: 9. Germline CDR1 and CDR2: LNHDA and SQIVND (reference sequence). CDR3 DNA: TGTGCCAGTAGCCCGACAGGGTATGCTTATGGCTACACCTTC. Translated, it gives CASSPTGYAYGYTF.

The CDR3 DNA follows: TGTGCCACCAGAAACCGGGACAGGGGCTACGAGCAGTACTTC. Its translation is CATRNRDRGYEQYF. The V and J genes are TRBV15 and TRBJ2-7, with 10 positions matching TRBD1. The CDR3 length is 14 residues. Germline assignment: CDR1 LNHNV and CDR2 YYDKDF (reference sequence). The V and J ends lost 6 bases and 3 bases, in that order; junction bases with no gene match: 5. Full variable domain (missing parts from reference TRBV15 and TRBJ2-7): DAMVIQNPRYQVTQFGKPVTLSCSQTLNHNVMYWYQQKSSQAPKLLFHYYDKDFNNEADTPDNFQSRRPNTSFCFLDIRSPGLGDTAMYLCATRNRDRGYEQYFGPGTRLTVT.

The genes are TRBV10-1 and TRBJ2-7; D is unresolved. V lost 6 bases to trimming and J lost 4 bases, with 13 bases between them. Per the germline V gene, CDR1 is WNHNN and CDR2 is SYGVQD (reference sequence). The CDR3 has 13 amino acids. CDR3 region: CASSQDLSYEQYF. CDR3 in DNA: TGCGCCAGCAGCCAAGACCTATCTTACGAGCAGTACTTC.

CDR3 sequence: CASSQLRESHEQYF. In DNA, the CDR3 is TGCGCCAGCAGCCAGTTGCGGGAGTCCCACGAGCAGTACTTC. The V gene is TRBV4-1, the J gene TRBJ2-7, with TRBD2 identical over 7 bases. Germline CDR1 and CDR2: MGHRA and YSYEKL. The V segment lost 3 bases and the J segment 5 bases; nucleotides outside the gene matches: 7. The CDR3 is made up of 14 amino acids.

The DNA for the CDR3 is TGCGCCAGCAGCCACGGACTAGCGGAAAAGAACACCGGGGAGCTGTTTTTT. It translates to CASSHGLAEKNTGELFF. The chain links TRBV4-1 to TRBJ2-2; 10 bases map to TRBD2. J was trimmed by 1 base and V by 3 bases; bases with no gene match: 5. The germline gives CDR1 MGHRA, CDR2 YSYEKL. The CDR3 consists of 17 residues.

The CDR3 bases are TGTGCCAGCAGCTTGGCTAGGACAGGGCCCCCTTCCCAGCATTTT. It is translated as CASSLARTGPPSQHF. The chain links TRBV5-4 to TRBJ1-5, with 8 bases matching TRBD1. Germline CDR1 is SGHNT and CDR2 is YYREEE (reference sequence). The CDR3 is 15 residues long. V shed 0 bases and J 11 bases; nucleotides not matched to a gene: 10.

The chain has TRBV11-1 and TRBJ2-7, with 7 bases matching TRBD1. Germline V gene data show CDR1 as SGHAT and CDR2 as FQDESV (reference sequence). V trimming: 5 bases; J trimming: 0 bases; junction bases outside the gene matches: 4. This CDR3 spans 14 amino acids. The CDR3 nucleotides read TGTGCCAGCAGCGATACAGGGGTCTCCTACGAGCAGTACTTC. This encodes CASSDTGVSYEQYF.

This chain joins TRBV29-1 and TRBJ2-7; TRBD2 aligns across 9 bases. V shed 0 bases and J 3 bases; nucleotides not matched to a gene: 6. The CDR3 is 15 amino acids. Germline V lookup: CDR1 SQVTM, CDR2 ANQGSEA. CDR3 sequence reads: CSVEERAGGIYEQYF. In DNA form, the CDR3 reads TGCAGCGTTGAAGAACGAGCGGGAGGCATCTACGAGCAGTACTTC.

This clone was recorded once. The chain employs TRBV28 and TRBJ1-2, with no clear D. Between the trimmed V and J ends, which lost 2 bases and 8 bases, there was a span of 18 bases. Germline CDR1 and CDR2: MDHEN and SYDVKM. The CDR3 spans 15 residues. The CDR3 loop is CASSLLPTGKVGYTF. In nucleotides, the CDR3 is TGTGCCAGCAGTTTACTTCCGACCGGGAAGGTGGGCTACACCTTC.

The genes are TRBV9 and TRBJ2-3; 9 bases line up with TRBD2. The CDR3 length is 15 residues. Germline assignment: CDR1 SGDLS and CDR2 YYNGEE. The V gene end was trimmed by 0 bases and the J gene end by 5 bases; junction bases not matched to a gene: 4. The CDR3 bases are TGTGCCAGCAGCGTAGCTAGCGGGAACGTAGATACGCAGTATTTT. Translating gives CASSVASGNVDTQYF.

In DNA, the CDR3 is TGTGCCAGCAGCGTCTCGGAGGGACAGGGTTACAATGAGCAGTTCTTC. Its protein is CASSVSEGQGYNEQFF. The rearrangement uses TRBV9 and TRBJ2-1; 9 nucleotides line up with TRBD1. This CDR3 comprises 16 residues. Trimming cost V 2 bases and J 4 bases; bases outside gene matches: 7. Germline-derived CDR1 and CDR2 are SGDLS and YYNGEE.

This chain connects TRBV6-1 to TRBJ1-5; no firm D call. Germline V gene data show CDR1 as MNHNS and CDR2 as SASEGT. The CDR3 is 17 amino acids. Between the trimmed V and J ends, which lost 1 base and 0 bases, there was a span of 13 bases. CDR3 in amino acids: CASSEVSAEDSNQPQHF. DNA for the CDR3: TGTGCCAGCAGTGAAGTATCTGCGGAGGATAGCAATCAGCCCCAGCATTTT.

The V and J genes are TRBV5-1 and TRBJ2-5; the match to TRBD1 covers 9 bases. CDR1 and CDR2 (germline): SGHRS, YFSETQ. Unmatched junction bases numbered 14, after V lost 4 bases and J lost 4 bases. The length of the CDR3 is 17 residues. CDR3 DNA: TGCGCCAGCAGCATTCATACTTCCGGGACAGGGTTAGAGACCCAGTACTTC. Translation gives CASSIHTSGTGLETQYF.

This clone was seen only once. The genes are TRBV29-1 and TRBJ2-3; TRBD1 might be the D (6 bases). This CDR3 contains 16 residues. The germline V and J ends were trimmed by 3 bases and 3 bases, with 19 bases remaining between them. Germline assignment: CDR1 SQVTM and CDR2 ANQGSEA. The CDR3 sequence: CSVERGPTGPTDTQYF. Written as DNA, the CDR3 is TGCAGCGTTGAGAGGGGCCCCACAGGGCCAACAGATACGCAGTATTTT.

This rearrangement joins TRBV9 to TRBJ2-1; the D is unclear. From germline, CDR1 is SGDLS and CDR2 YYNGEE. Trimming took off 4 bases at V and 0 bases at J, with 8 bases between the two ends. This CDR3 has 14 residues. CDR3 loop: CASSLRSSYNEQFF. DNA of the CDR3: TGTGCCAGCAGCTTGCGGAGCTCCTACAATGAGCAGTTCTTC.

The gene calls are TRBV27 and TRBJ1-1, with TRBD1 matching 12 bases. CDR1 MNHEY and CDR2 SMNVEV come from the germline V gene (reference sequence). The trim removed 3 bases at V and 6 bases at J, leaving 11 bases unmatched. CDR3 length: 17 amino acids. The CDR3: CASSLSYLGTGGAEAFF. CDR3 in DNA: TGTGCCAGCAGTTTGTCTTACTTGGGGACAGGGGGCGCTGAAGCTTTCTTT.

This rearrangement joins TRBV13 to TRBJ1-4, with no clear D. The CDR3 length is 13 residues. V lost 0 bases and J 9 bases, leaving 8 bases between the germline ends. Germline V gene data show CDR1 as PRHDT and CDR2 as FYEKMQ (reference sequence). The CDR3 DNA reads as TGTGCCAGCAGCTTAGGAGCCCGCCAAAAACTGTTTTTT. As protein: CASSLGARQKLFF.

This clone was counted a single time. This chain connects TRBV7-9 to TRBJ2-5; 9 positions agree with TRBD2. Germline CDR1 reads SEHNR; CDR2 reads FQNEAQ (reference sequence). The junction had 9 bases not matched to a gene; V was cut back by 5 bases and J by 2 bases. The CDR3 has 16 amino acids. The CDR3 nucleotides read TGTGCCAGCAGCCCACTGACTAGCGGAGTACAAGAGACCCAGTACTTC. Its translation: CASSPLTSGVQETQYF.

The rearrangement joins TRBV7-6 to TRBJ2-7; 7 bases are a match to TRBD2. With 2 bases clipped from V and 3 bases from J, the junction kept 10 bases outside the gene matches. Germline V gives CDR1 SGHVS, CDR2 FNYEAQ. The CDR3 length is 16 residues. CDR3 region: CASSLSGLAEIYEQYF. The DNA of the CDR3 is TGTGCCAGCAGCTTATCCGGTCTAGCGGAAATCTACGAGCAGTACTTC. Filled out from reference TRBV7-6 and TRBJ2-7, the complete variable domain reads GAGVSQSPRYKVTKRGQDVALRCDPISGHVSLYWYRQALGQGPEFLTYFNYEAQQDKSGLPNDRFSAERPEGSISTLTIQRTEQRDSAMYRCASSLSGLAEIYEQYFGPGTRLTVT.

This CDR3 reads CASSLSSDEQFF. CDR3 coding DNA: TGTGCCAGCAGTTTATCTAGCGATGAGCAGTTCTTC. This sequence joins TRBV27 and TRBJ2-1; D is possibly TRBD2 (5 bases). Trimming took off 0 bases at V and 8 bases at J, with 5 bases between the two ends. In germline, CDR1 is MNHEY, CDR2 SMNVEV (reference sequence). The CDR3 length is 12 residues.

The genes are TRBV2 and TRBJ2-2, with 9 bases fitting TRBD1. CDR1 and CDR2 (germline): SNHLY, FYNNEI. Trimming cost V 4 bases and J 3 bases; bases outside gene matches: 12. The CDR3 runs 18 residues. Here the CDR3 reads CASSAAGTGHGDTGELFF. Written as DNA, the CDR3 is TGTGCCAGCAGTGCCGCCGGGACAGGGCACGGAGACACCGGGGAGCTGTTTTTT.

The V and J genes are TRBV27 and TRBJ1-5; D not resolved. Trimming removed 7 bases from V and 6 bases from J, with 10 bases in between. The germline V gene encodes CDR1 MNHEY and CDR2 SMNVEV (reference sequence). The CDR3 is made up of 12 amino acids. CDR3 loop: CASILGGQPQHF. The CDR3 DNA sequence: TGTGCCAGCATCCTCGGTGGTCAGCCCCAGCATTTT.

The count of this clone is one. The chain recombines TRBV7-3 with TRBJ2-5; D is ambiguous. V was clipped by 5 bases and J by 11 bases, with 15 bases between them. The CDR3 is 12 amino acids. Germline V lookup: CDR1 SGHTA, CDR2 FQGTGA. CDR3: CASSPGTVEQYF. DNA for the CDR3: TGTGCCAGCAGCCCAGGTACCGTGGAGCAGTACTTC.

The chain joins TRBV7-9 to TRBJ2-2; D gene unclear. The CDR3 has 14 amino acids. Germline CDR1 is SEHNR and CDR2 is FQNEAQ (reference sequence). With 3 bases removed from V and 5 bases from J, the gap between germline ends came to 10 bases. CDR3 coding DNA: TGTGCCAGCAGCTTCTTGGCTGGGACCGGGGAGCTGTTTTTT. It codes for CASSFLAGTGELFF.

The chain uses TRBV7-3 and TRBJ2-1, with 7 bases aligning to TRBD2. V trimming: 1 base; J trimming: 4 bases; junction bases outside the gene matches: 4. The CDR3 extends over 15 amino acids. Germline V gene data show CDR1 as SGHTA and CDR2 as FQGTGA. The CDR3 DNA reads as TGTGCCAGCAGCTTAATCCCTAGCGGTTACAATGAGCAGTTCTTC. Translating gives CASSLIPSGYNEQFF. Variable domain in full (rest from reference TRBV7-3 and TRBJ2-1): GAGVSQTPSNKVTEKGKYVELRCDPISGHTALYWYRQSLGQGPEFLIYFQGTGAADDSGLPNDRFFAVRPEGSVSTLKIQRTERGDSAVYLCASSLIPSGYNEQFFGPGTRLTVL.